Listed here is a single T cell receptor beta chain. Original processing methods: Estimation of nucleated cell counts relied on the amplification of reference gene primers. Repertoires were generated with immunoSEQ multiplex PCR, while TCRdb's copy carries only in-frame clones and drops some. D and trimming come from the DNA, and the V and J calls and clone size come from that table. The table lists roughly 150,000 clones, more than 85% of them singletons. This record comes from a study of blood T cell repertoires in COVID-19. In the study overall: In each case, the material was cDNA or gDNA derived from T cells, B-cell-depleted T cells, or PBMCs.

The CDR3 sequence is 15 residues long. Germline CDR1 reads SGHTA; CDR2 reads FQGNSA. Losses at the gene ends were 2 bases for V and 4 bases for J; bases not matched to a gene: 5. This sequence was found in a woman in her sixties or seventies with acute or convalescent COVID-19. The specimen sequenced was peripheral blood. The chain is built from TRBV7-2 and TRBJ2-5; 9 bases align to TRBD1. The CDR3 nucleotides are TGTGCCAGCAGCTTATATGGGACAGGGCCAGAGACCCAGTACTTC. Translated: CASSLYGTGPETQYF.